The rows below give T cell receptor beta chains drawn from one sample of a study of blood T cell repertoires in COVID-19. Sequenced by immunoSEQ multiplex PCR; TCRdb stores in-frame clones only, minus some. Of 100,000 or so clones in the sample, around 85% are singletons; the top ten hold 10% to 15%. Sequences were obtained from peripheral blood. These receptor sequences come from a woman between 65 and 79 years old with active or convalescent COVID-19. CDR3s include the opening cysteine and the closing phenylalanine or tryptophan. D genes are given only for firm matches. Where a row states a size, it is once, few, many or the class of an expanded clone; other rows omit it.

J gene	clone size	V gene	D gene	CDR3 DNA	CDR3 protein
TRBJ2-4	once	TRBV11-2	.	TGTGCCAGCAGCTTAGTAGTAGGGGCGAACATTCAGTACTTC	CASSLVVGANIQYF
TRBJ2-3	few	TRBV12-5	.	TGTGCTAGTGGTACACAGGATACGCAGTATTTT	CASGTQDTQYF
TRBJ1-1	.	TRBV5-1	.	TGCGCCAGCAGCTTGTACAGTGGTATGAACACTGAAGCTTTCTTT	CASSLYSGMNTEAFF
TRBJ2-2	.	TRBV6-6	.	TGTGCCAGCAGTTACTCGACCGGGGGAGCCGGGGAGCTGTTTTTT	CASSYSTGGAGELFF
TRBJ1-2	.	TRBV7-2	TRBD1	TGTGCCAGCAGCGCAGGGGGTAACTATGGCTACACCTTC	CASSAGGNYGYTF
TRBJ1-5	.	TRBV7-9	.	TGTGCCAGCAGCTTAGGGACAGCAGGGGTTGTACAGCCCCAGCATTTT	CASSLGTAGVVQPQHF
TRBJ1-4	.	TRBV14	TRBD1	TGTGCCAGCAGCCAAGAACAGGGGTCTAATGAAAAACTGTTTTTT	CASSQEQGSNEKLFF
TRBJ1-2	.	TRBV6-5	TRBD1	TGTGCCACCAGGGGGACAGGGGGAAACTATGGCTACACCTTC	CATRGTGGNYGYTF
TRBJ2-7	once	TRBV7-9	TRBD1	TGTGCCAGCAGCCAATCAACGGGACAGGGAGACTACGAGCAGTACTTC	CASSQSTGQGDYEQYF
TRBJ2-3	.	TRBV5-6	.	TGTGCCAGCAGCCATGGCCCATACGAGTATTTT	CASSHGPYEYF
TRBJ1-1	.	TRBV2	.	TGTGCCAGCACCCCAGAGAACACTGAAGCTTTCTTT	CASTPENTEAFF
TRBJ2-6	.	TRBV7-2	.	TGTGCCAGCAGCTTCGGTCCCTCCGCGGCCAACGTCCTGACTTTC	CASSFGPSAANVLTF
TRBJ2-3	.	TRBV6-4	TRBD2	TGTGCCAGCTCTGCGGGGGGCGTCACAGATACGCAGTATTTT	CASSAGGVTDTQYF
TRBJ2-7	once	TRBV12-3/TRBV12-4	TRBD1	TGTGCCAGCAGGGGGACAGGGGCCTACGAGCAGTACTTC	CASRGTGAYEQYF
TRBJ2-3	.	TRBV7-9	.	TGTGCCAGCAGCTTCACGGACTACGGTGCGCAGTATTTT	CASSFTDYGAQYF
TRBJ2-1	.	TRBV5-4	TRBD2	TGTGCCAGCAGCTTGTTAGCGGGGGCCGCCAATGAGCAGTTCTTC	CASSLLAGAANEQFF
TRBJ2-7	.	TRBV5-4	.	TGTGCCAGCAGCCCAGTAGGGACACTATCCTACGAGCAGTACTTC	CASSPVGTLSYEQYF
TRBJ1-2	.	TRBV15	.	TGTGCCACCAGCAGAGAGGTTCAGAACTATGGCTACACCTTC	CATSREVQNYGYTF
TRBJ2-3	.	TRBV7-2	.	TGTGCCAGCAGTCGCTTGGCGGGAATTATGCAAGATACGCAGTATTTT	CASSRLAGIMQDTQYF
TRBJ2-5	.	TRBV19	TRBD2	TGTGCCAGTAGTATTTCGGCGCGCGTGGGGGGGGTCCGGGAGACCCAGTACTTC	CASSISARVGGVRETQYF
TRBJ1-6	.	TRBV28	.	TGTGCCAGCAGCCTTAGTACCAATAATTCACCCCTCCACTTT	CASSLSTNNSPLHF
TRBJ1-1	.	TRBV19	.	TGTGCCACCACCTTCCCGTCGGGATATTACACTGAAACTTTCTTT	CATTFPSGYYTETFF
TRBJ2-2	.	TRBV5-1	.	TGCGCCAGCAGCTTGGGATTAGGCCAGGGCCCCGGGGAGCTGTTTTTT	CASSLGLGQGPGELFF
TRBJ1-2	.	TRBV21-1	.	TGTGCCAGCAGCAACACGGCACAGGGAAGTCATGGCTACACCTTC	CASSNTAQGSHGYTF
TRBJ1-2	.	TRBV3-1/TRBV3-2	.	TGTGCCAGCAGCCAAGTTGGCGGCTACACCTTC	CASSQVGGYTF
TRBJ2-1	few	TRBV9	.	TGTGCCAGCAGCGGAACTCAGGGACTTTACAATGAGCAGTTCTTC	CASSGTQGLYNEQFF
TRBJ1-1	.	TRBV19	.	TGTGCCAGTAGTTATGGAGACCGAGCGGCTTTCTTT	CASSYGDRAAFF
TRBJ1-2	.	TRBV6-5	TRBD1	TGTGCCAGCGGAAGACAGGGGTCGGTGGGCTACACCTTC	CASGRQGSVGYTF
TRBJ1-6	.	TRBV27	.	TGTGCCAGCAGTTCCCCCGAGAGGAATTCACCCCTCCACTTT	CASSSPERNSPLHF
TRBJ2-2	.	TRBV5-1	.	TGCGCCAGCAGCGATGGACAGCCCACCGGGGAGCTGTTTTTT	CASSDGQPTGELFF
TRBJ1-1	.	TRBV28	.	TGTGCCAGCAGCTTTATTGGGGGGGCCCTTTCGCCAATTCGAGCTTTCTTT	CASSFIGGALSPIRAFF
TRBJ1-2	.	TRBV19	.	TGTGCCAGTAGTATTTTAGCTAACTATGGCTACACCTTC	CASSILANYGYTF
TRBJ2-1	.	TRBV28	TRBD2	TGTGCCAGCCGGACTGGCGGGGGGGCGAATGAGCAGTTCTTC	CASRTGGGANEQFF
TRBJ1-1	.	TRBV5-4	TRBD1	TGTGCCAGCAGCCCGGGACAGATGAACACTGAAGCTTTCTTT	CASSPGQMNTEAFF
TRBJ1-5	.	TRBV10-3	.	TGTGCCATCAGTGAGTCCGGGAAGGGTCAGCCCCAGCATTTT	CAISESGKGQPQHF
TRBJ2-7	.	TRBV7-2	.	TGTGCCAGCAGCCCAGGACTGTACGAGCAGTACTTC	CASSPGLYEQYF
TRBJ2-7	once	TRBV5-1	TRBD1	TGCGCCAGCAGCTTGGGGGACAGATACGAGCAGTACTTC	CASSLGDRYEQYF
TRBJ2-3	.	TRBV2	.	TGTGCCAGCAGTGAAGCGGCAAGCACAGATACGCAGTATTTT	CASSEAASTDTQYF
TRBJ1-6	.	TRBV5-1	.	TGCGCCAGCAGCTTGTCATCCAACGCGCCCCTCCACTTT	CASSLSSNAPLHF
TRBJ2-5	.	TRBV4-1	.	TGCGCCAGCAGCCAAGAATCTGGCGTGCGGGAGACCCAGTACTTC	CASSQESGVRETQYF
TRBJ1-1	.	TRBV7-9	.	TGTGCCAGCAGCTTACCTAGGACAGCCAACACTGAAGCTTTCTTT	CASSLPRTANTEAFF